The 15 T cell receptor beta chains in this list originate from one sample, sequenced in a study of CD4 T cell repertoires in COVID-19. Libraries were prepared by immunoSEQ multiplex PCR; TCRdb keeps only in-frame clonotypes and omits some of them. The table includes some 80,000 clones, roughly four fifths detected once. The sample in question was CD4+ T cells from peripheral blood, obtained after recovery from COVID-19. The receptors originated from a human donor who had COVID-19.

A few counts support this clone. The chain joins TRBV5-5 to TRBJ1-1; D perhaps matches TRBD1 (5 bases). This CDR3 is 17 amino acids long. The ends were cut back, 2 bases at V and 7 bases at J, with 24 bases in the middle. The V gene's germline CDR1 is SGHKS and CDR2 YYEKEE (reference sequence). The CDR3 bases are TGTGCCAGCAGCTTTCGGTCCGGGGGTACAGCCGCGATTGAAGCTTTCTTT. Translated: CASSFRSGGTAAIEAFF.

The chain has TRBV7-8 and TRBJ2-4, with 11 nucleotides matching TRBD2. Germline CDR1 SGHVS, CDR2 FQNEAQ. There are 18 residues in the CDR3. J was trimmed by 5 bases and V by 2 bases; bases with no gene match: 11. CDR3 nucleotides: TGTGCCAGCAGCTTATCCCCAGGTAGCGGGGGGGATCAAAACATTCAGTACTTC. Translating gives CASSLSPGSGGDQNIQYF.

This sequence joins TRBV28 and TRBJ1-2; TRBD1 might be the D (5 bases). The CDR3 spans 13 residues. Germline-derived CDR1 and CDR2 are MDHEN and SYDVKM. The germline V and J ends were trimmed by 6 bases and 6 bases, with 14 bases remaining between them. The CDR3 bases are TGTGCCAGCAGCCCTCCAGGGCAAAATGGCTACACCTTC. Amino acid sequence: CASSPPGQNGYTF.

V gene TRBV6-5 combines with J gene TRBJ2-7; D may correspond to TRBD1 or TRBD2 (5 bases each). The length of the CDR3 is 13 residues. V was clipped by 6 bases and J by 7 bases, with 16 bases between them. CDR1 MNHEY and CDR2 SVGAGI come from the germline V gene. The CDR3 reads CASRAGTGNEQYF. CDR3 coding DNA: TGTGCCAGCAGGGCCGGGACGGGCAATGAGCAGTACTTC.

This clone showed up just a few times. The chain couples TRBV21-1 to TRBJ1-5; the DNA was not compared with TRBD1, the D call given in the table. TRBV21-1 is designated a pseudogene. CDR3 size: 16 residues. The CDR3 loop reads CARRDRVLYSNQPQHF. CDR3 nucleotide sequence: TGTGCCCGCCGGGACAGGGTTCTCTACAGCAATCAGCCCCAGCATTTT.

The chain couples TRBV6-2 or TRBV6-3 to TRBJ1-1, with D possibly being TRBD1 (6 bases). The CDR3 length is 14 residues. V was clipped by 2 bases and J by 3 bases, with 10 bases between them. The germline CDR1 and CDR2 sequences are MNHEY and SVGEGT. The CDR3 loop is CASSYAGQYTEAFF. The CDR3 DNA reads TGTGCCAGCAGTTACGCCGGACAGTACACTGAAGCTTTCTTT.

In this sample, this clone turned up a few times. V gene TRBV27 combines with J gene TRBJ2-7; TRBD2 matches at 7 bases. The CDR3 has 16 residues. V shed 5 bases and J 2 bases; nucleotides not matched to a gene: 12. Germline lookup yields CDR1 MNHEY and CDR2 SMNVEV (reference sequence). CDR3 amino acids: CASSPTPGLPPYEQYF. Here the CDR3 DNA reads TGTGCCAGCAGTCCTACGCCGGGACTACCGCCCTACGAGCAGTACTTC.

This chain joins TRBV18 and TRBJ1-1; D gene ambiguous. CDR1 is KGHSH and CDR2 is LQKENI in the germline V gene. V was shortened by 1 base and J by 3 bases, with 3 bases between the two germline ends. This CDR3 is built from 12 residues. CDR3 sequence (DNA): TGTGCCAGCTCACCACTTGACACTGAAGCTTTCTTT. Its translation: CASSPLDTEAFF.

The rearrangement links TRBV6-1 to TRBJ1-2; no reliable D call. This CDR3 region has 15 residues. V lost 0 bases to trimming and J lost 0 bases, with 8 bases between them. The germline gives CDR1 MNHNS, CDR2 SASEGT. Written as DNA, the CDR3 is TGTGCCAGCAGTGAAGCGTGGGCAGCTAACTATGGCTACACCTTC. Its protein product is CASSEAWAANYGYTF.

This clone was recorded a few times. V is TRBV7-2 and J is TRBJ2-2; tentatively, D is TRBD1 (5 bases). This CDR3 region has 15 residues. Trimming removed 3 bases from V and 1 base from J, with 9 bases in between. CDR1 is SGHTA and CDR2 is FQGNSA in the germline V gene. In DNA form, the CDR3 reads TGTGCCAGCAGCTTCCCAGGGAAGAACACCGGGGAGCTGTTTTTT. This sequence encodes CASSFPGKNTGELFF.

The gene calls are TRBV10-3 and TRBJ2-3; no clear D. The CDR3 is 14 residues long. Germline CDR1 is ENHRY and CDR2 is SYGVKD. V was shortened by 6 bases and J by 0 bases, with 10 bases between the two germline ends. The CDR3 region has the DNA TGTGCCATCAGAAGGCAGGATAGCACAGATACGCAGTATTTT. Its protein product is CAIRRQDSTDTQYF.

V and J are TRBV7-9 and TRBJ2-6, with 10 nucleotides matching TRBD1. Losses at the gene ends were 1 base for V and 4 bases for J; bases not matched to a gene: 1. Germline CDR1 is SEHNR and CDR2 is FQNEAQ (reference sequence). The CDR3 totals 16 residues. This CDR3 reads CASSLGQGAGANVLTF. The CDR3 DNA sequence: TGTGCCAGCAGCTTAGGACAGGGGGCCGGGGCCAACGTCCTGACTTTC. The full variable domain, completed using reference TRBV7-9 and TRBJ2-6, is DTGVSQNPRHKITKRGQNVTFRCDPISEHNRLYWYRQTLGQGPEFLTYFQNEAQLEKSRLLSDRFSAERPKGSFSTLEIQRTEQGDSAMYLCASSLGQGAGANVLTFGAGSRLTVL.

The V and J genes are TRBV7-2 and TRBJ2-5; 10 positions match TRBD1. V trimming: 6 bases; J trimming: 5 bases; junction bases outside the gene matches: 12. The CDR3 totals 16 residues. Germline-derived CDR1 and CDR2 are SGHTA and FQGNSA. The CDR3 reads CASSPLTGGIGETQYF. The CDR3 DNA sequence: TGTGCCAGCAGTCCCCTGACAGGGGGCATCGGGGAGACCCAGTACTTC.

The chain joins TRBV6-5 to TRBJ2-3, with a possible D match to TRBD1 (6 bases). Germline V gene data show CDR1 as MNHEY and CDR2 as SVGAGI. The CDR3 runs 15 residues. Deletions cut 7 bases from V and 7 bases from J, with 21 bases between. As DNA, the CDR3 is TGTGCCAGCACCCGGGCACAGGGTGTACAAAATACGCAGTATTTT. This translates into CASTRAQGVQNTQYF.

This chain links TRBV27 with TRBJ1-1; D gene unclear. Germline assignment: CDR1 MNHEY and CDR2 SMNVEV (reference sequence). Trimming took off 6 bases at V and 1 base at J, with 12 bases between the two ends. This CDR3 contains 14 residues. The CDR3: CASRKGPTNTEAFF. CDR3 DNA: TGTGCCAGCAGAAAAGGACCGACGAACACTGAAGCTTTCTTT.